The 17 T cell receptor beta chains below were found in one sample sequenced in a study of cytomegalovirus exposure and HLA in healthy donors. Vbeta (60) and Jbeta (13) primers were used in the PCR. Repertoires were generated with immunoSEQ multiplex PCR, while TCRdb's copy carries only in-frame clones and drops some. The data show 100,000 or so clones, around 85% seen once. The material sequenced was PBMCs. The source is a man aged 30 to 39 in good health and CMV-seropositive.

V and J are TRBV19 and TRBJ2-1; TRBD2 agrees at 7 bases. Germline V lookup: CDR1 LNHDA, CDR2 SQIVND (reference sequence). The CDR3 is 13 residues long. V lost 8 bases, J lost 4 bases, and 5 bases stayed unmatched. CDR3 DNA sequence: TGTGCCAGTCGCGGGACTAAATACAATGAGCAGTTCTTC. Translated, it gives CASRGTKYNEQFF.

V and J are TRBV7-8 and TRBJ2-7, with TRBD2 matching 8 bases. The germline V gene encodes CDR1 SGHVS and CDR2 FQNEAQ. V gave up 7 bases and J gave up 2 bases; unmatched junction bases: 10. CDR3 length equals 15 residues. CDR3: CASTRTGGSAYEQYF. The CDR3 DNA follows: TGTGCCAGCACAAGAACGGGAGGGTCGGCCTACGAGCAGTACTTC. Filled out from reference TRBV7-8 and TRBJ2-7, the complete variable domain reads GAGVSQSPRYKVAKRGQDVALRCDPISGHVSLFWYQQALGQGPEFLTYFQNEAQLDKSGLPSDRFFAERPEGSVSTLKIQRTQQEDSAVYLCASTRTGGSAYEQYFGPGTRLTVT.

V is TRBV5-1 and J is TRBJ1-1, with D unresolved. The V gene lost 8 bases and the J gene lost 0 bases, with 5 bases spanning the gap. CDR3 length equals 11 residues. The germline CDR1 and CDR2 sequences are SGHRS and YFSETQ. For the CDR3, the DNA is TGCGCCAGTACTATGAACACTGAAGCTTTCTTT. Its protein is CASTMNTEAFF.

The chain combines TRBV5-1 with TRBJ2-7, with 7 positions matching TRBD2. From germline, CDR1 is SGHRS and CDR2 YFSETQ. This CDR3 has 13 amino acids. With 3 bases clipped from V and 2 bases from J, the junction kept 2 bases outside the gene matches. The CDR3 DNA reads TGCGCCAGCAGCTACCTAGCGGCCTACGAGCAGTACTTC. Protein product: CASSYLAAYEQYF.

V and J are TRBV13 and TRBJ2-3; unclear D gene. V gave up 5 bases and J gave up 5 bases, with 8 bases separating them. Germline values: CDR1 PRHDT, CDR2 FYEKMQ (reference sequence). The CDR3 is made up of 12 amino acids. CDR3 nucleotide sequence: TGTGCCAGCAGCCCGCGCGAAGATACGCAGTATTTT. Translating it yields CASSPREDTQYF.

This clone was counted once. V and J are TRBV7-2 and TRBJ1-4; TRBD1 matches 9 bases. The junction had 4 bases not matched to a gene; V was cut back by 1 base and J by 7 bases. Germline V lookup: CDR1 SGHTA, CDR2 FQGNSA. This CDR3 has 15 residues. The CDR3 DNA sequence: TGTGCCAGCAGCTTAGACAGGGGGCTGCCTGAAAAACTGTTTTTT. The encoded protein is CASSLDRGLPEKLFF.

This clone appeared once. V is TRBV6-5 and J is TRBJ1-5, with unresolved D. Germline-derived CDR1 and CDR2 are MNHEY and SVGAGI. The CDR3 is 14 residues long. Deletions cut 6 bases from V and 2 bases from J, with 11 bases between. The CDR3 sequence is CASSLQRGNQPQHF. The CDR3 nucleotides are TGTGCCAGCAGCTTACAGAGGGGCAATCAGCCCCAGCATTTT.

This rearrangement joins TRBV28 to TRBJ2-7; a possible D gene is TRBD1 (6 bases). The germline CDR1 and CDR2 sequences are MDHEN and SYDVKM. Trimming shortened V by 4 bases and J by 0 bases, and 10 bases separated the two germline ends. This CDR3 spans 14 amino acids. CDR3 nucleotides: TGTGCCAGCAGTTCACAGGGAACCTCCTACGAGCAGTACTTC. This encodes CASSSQGTSYEQYF.

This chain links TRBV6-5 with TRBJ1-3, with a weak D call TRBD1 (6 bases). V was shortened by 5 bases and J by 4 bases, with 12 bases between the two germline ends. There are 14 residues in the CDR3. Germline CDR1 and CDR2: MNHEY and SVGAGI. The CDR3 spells CASSPGTRGNTIYF. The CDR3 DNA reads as TGTGCCAGCAGTCCAGGGACACGGGGAAACACCATATATTTT.

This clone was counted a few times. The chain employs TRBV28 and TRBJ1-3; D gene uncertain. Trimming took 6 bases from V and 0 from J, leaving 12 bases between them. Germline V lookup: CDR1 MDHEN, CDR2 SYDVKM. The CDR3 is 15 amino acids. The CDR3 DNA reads TGTGCCAGCAGCCCTCCCGGGTCCTCTGGAAACACCATATATTTT. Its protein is CASSPPGSSGNTIYF.

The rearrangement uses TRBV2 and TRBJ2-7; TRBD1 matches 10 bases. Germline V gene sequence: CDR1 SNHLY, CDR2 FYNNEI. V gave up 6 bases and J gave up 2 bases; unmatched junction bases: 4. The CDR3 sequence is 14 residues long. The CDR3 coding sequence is TGTGCCAGCAGGCGACAGGGGGCCACCTACGAGCAGTACTTC. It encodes CASRRQGATYEQYF.

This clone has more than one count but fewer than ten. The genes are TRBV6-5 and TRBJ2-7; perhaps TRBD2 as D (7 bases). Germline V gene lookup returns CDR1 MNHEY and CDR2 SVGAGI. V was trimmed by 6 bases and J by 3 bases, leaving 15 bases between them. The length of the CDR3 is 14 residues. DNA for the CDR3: TGTGCCAGCAGCTGGGGGGCTAGCGGCTACGAGCAGTACTTC. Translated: CASSWGASGYEQYF.

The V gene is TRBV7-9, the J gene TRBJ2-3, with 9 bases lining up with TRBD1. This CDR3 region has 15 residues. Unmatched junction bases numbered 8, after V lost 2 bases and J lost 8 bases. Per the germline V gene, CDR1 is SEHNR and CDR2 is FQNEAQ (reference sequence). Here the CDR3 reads CASSLMGQGNGTQYF. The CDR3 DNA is TGTGCCAGCAGCTTAATGGGACAGGGTAACGGTACGCAGTATTTT.

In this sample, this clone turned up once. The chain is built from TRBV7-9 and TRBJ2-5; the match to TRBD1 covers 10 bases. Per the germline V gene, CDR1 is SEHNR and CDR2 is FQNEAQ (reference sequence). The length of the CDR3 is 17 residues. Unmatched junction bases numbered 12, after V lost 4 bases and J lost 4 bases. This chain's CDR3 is CASSSLRRDRGGETQYF. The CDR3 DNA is TGTGCCAGCAGCTCCTTGCGACGGGACAGGGGTGGAGAGACCCAGTACTTC.

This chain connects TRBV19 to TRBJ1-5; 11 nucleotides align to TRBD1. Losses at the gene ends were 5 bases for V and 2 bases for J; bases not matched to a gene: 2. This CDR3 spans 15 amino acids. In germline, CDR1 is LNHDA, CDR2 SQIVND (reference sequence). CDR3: CASSAGQGGNQPQHF. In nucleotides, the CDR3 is TGTGCCAGTAGTGCGGGACAGGGGGGCAATCAGCCCCAGCATTTT. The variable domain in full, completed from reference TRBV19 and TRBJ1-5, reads DGGITQSPKYLFRKEGQNVTLSCEQNLNHDAMYWYRQDPGQGLRLIYYSQIVNDFQKGDIAEGYSVSREKKESFPLTVTSAQKNPTAFYLCASSAGQGGNQPQHFGDGTRLSIL.

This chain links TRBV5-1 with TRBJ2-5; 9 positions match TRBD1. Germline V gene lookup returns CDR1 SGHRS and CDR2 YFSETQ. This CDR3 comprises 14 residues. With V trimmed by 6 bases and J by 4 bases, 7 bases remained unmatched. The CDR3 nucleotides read TGCGCCAGCAAGAAGGGGACAGGGCCAGAGACCCAGTACTTC. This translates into CASKKGTGPETQYF.

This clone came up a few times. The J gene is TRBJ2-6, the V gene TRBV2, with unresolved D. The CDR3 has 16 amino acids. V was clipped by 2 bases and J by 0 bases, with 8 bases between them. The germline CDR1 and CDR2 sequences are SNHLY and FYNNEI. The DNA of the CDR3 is TGTGCCAGCAGTGAACGGAGACGCTCTGGGGCCAACGTCCTGACTTTC. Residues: CASSERRRSGANVLTF.